These 6 T cell receptor beta chains came from one sample sequenced in a study of blood T cell repertoires in COVID-19. Sequencing used immunoSEQ multiplex PCR; TCRdb keeps in-frame clones, though not all of them. The table lists tens of thousands of clones, roughly four fifths of them singletons, with roughly 10% in the top ten. Source material: peripheral blood. These receptors were obtained from a man aged 60 to 75 with acute or convalescent COVID-19.

The CDR3 coding sequence is TGTGCCTGGAGCGCTAGGATGAGCGATGGCTACACCTTC. Translation gives CAWSARMSDGYTF. This chain connects TRBV30 to TRBJ1-2; D gene uncertain. This CDR3 is 13 amino acids long. V lost 3 bases and J lost 6, with 14 bases in between. Per the germline V gene, CDR1 is GTSNPN and CDR2 is SVGIG (reference sequence).

In its sample, this clone is medium-sized. The rearrangement joins TRBV4-1 to TRBJ2-5; D might be TRBD1 (5 bases). V was pared by 0 bases and J by 0 bases, with 8 bases between. The V gene's germline CDR1 is MGHRA and CDR2 YSYEKL. The CDR3 consists of 15 residues. The CDR3 here is CASSQEPRDQETQYF. The CDR3 nucleotides read TGCGCCAGCAGCCAAGAACCCAGGGACCAAGAGACCCAGTACTTC.

The rearrangement uses TRBV5-5 and TRBJ1-1; 8 nucleotides agree with TRBD1. The CDR3 is 16 residues long. CDR1 is SGHKS, CDR2 YYEKEE, per germline (reference sequence). After removal of 4 bases from V and 2 bases from J, the junction contained 10 bases not matched to a gene. The chain's CDR3 is CASSIVPGQVNTEAFF. The CDR3, as DNA: TGTGCCAGCAGCATTGTACCGGGACAGGTTAACACTGAAGCTTTCTTT.

CDR3: CASSQDTGTGAFMFTEAFF. CDR3 nucleotide sequence: TGCGCCAGCAGCCAAGATACCGGGACAGGGGCTTTTATGTTCACTGAAGCTTTCTTT. The chain joins TRBV4-3 to TRBJ1-1, with 10 nucleotides matching TRBD1. This CDR3 contains 19 residues. Germline V gene sequence: CDR1 LGHNA, CDR2 YSLEER. Trimming took 0 bases from V and 4 from J; bases not matched to a gene: 14.

CDR3 in DNA: TGTGCCAGCAGTGAGAGTTCGTGGGGACAGAATCAGCCCCAGCATTTT. It encodes CASSESSWGQNQPQHF. The V and J genes are TRBV2 and TRBJ1-5; 7 bases match TRBD1. V dropped 3 bases and J dropped 4; count of bases not matched to a gene: 9. Germline lookup yields CDR1 SNHLY and CDR2 FYNNEI. This CDR3 is built from 16 residues.

The genes are TRBV10-3 and TRBJ1-3, with a tentative D call TRBD1 (6 bases). The germline V gene encodes CDR1 ENHRY and CDR2 SYGVKD. This CDR3 contains 13 residues. Trimming removed 10 bases from V and 2 bases from J, with 12 bases in between. The CDR3 loop reads CATTQGAGNTIYF. The CDR3 DNA follows: TGTGCCACCACACAGGGAGCTGGAAACACCATATATTTT.